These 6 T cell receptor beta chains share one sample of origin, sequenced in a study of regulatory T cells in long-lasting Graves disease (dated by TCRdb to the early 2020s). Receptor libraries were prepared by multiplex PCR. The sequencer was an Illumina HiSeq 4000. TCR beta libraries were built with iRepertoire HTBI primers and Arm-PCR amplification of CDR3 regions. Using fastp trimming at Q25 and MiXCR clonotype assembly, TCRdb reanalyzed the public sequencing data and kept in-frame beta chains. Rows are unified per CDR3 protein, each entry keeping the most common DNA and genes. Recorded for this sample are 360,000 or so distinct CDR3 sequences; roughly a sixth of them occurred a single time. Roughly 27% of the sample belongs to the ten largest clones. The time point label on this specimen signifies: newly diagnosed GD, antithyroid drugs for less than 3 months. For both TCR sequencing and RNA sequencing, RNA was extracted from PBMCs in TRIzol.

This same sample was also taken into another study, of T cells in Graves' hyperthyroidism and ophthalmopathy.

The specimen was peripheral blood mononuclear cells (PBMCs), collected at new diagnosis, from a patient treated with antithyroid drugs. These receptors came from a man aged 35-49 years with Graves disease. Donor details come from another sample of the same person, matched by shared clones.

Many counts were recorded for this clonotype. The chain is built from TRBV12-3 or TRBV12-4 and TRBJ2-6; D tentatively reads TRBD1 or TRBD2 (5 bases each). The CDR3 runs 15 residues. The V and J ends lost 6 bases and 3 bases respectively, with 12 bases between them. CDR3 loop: CASSFRDGGANVLTF. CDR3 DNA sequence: TGTGCCAGCAGCTTCCGGGACGGTGGGGCCAACGTCCTGACTTTC.

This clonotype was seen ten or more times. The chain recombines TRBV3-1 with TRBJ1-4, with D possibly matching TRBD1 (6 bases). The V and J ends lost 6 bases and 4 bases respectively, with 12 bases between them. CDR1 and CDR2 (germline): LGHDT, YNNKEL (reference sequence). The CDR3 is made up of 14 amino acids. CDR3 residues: CASRRGAGNEKLFF. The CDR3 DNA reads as TGTGCCAGCAGACGGGGGGCAGGTAATGAAAAACTGTTTTTT.

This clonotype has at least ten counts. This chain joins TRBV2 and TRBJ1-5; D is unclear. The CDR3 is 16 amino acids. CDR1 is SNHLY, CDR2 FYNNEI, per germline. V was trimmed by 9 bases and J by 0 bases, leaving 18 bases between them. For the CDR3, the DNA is TGTGCCAGTTTGCGGCAGCCGGGAACTAGCAATCAGCCCCAGCATTTT. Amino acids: CASLRQPGTSNQPQHF.

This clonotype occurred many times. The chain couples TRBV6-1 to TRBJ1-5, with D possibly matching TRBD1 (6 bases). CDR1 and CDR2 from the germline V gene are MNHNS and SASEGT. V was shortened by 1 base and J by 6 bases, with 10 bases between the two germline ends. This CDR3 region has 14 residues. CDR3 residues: CASSEVGGSQPQHF. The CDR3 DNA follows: TGTGCCAGCAGTGAAGTAGGGGGGAGTCAGCCCCAGCATTTT.

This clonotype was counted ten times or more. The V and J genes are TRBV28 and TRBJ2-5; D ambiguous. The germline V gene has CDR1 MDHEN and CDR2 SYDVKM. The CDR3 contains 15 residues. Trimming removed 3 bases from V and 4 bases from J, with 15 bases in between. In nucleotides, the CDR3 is TGTGCCAGCAGTTTCCCCCCCATTGGACGAGAGACCCAGTACTTC. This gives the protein CASSFPPIGRETQYF. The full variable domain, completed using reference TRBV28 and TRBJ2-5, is DVKVTQSSRYLVKRTGEKVFLECVQDMDHENMFWYRQDPGLGLRLIYFSYDVKMKEKGDIPEGYSVSREKKERFSLILESASTNQTSMYLCASSFPPIGRETQYFGPGTRLLVL.

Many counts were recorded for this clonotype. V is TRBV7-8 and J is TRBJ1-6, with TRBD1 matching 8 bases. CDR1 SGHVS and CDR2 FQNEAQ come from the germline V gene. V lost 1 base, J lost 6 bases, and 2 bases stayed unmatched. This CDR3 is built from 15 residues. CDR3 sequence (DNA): TGTGCCAGCAGCTTAGTCGACAGGGGTAATTCACCCCTCCACTTT. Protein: CASSLVDRGNSPLHF.